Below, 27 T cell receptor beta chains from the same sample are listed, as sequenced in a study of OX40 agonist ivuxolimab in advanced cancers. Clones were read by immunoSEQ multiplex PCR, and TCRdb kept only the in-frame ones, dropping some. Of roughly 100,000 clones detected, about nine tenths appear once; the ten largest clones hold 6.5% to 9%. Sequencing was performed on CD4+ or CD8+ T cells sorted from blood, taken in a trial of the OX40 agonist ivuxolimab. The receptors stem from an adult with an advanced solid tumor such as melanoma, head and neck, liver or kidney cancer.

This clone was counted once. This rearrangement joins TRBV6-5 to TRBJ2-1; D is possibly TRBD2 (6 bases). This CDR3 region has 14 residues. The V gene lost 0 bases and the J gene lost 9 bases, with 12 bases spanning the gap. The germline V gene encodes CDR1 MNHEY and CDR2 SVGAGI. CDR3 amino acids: CASSYSAGQGEQFF. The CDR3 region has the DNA TGTGCCAGCAGTTACTCGGCGGGGCAGGGTGAGCAGTTCTTC.

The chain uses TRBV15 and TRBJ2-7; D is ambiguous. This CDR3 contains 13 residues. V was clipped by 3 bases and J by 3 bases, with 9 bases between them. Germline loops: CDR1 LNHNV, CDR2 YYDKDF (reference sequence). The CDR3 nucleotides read TGTGCCACCAGCAGCTTCCCGCTCTACGAGCAGTACTTC. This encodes CATSSFPLYEQYF.

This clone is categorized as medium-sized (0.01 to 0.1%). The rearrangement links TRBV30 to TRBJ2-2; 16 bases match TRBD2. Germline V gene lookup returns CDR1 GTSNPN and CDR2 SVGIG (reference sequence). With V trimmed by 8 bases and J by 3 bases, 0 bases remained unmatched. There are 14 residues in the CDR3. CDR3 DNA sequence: TGTGCCGGGACTAGCGGGAGGGACACCGGGGAGCTGTTTTTT. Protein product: CAGTSGRDTGELFF.

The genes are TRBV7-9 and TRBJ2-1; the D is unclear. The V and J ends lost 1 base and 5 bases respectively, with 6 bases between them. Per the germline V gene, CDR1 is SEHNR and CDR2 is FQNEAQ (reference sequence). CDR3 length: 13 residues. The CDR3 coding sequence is TGTGCCAGCAGCTTAGAAGCCCACAATGAGCAGTTCTTC. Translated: CASSLEAHNEQFF. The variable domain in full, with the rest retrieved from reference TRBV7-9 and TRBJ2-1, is DTGVSQNPRHKITKRGQNVTFRCDPISEHNRLYWYRQTLGQGPEFLTYFQNEAQLEKSRLLSDRFSAERPKGSFSTLEIQRTEQGDSAMYLCASSLEAHNEQFFGPGTRLTVL.

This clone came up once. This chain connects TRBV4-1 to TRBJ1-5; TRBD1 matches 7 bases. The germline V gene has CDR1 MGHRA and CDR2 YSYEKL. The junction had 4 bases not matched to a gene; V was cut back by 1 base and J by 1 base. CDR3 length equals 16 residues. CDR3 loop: CASSQGPGGSNQPQHF. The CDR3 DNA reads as TGCGCCAGCAGCCAAGGGCCAGGGGGGAGCAATCAGCCCCAGCATTTT.

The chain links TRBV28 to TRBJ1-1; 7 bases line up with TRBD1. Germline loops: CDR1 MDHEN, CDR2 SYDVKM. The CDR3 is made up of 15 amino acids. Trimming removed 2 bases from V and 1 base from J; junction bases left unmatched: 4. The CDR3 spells CASSLMGQRNTEAFF. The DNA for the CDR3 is TGTGCCAGCAGTTTAATGGGACAGCGGAACACTGAAGCTTTCTTT.

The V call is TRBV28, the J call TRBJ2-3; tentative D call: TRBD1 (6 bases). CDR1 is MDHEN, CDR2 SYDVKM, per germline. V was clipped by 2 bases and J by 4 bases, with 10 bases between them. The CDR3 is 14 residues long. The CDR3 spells CASSLQGLADTQYF. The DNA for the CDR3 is TGTGCCAGCAGTTTACAGGGGCTGGCAGATACGCAGTATTTT.

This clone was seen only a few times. The CDR3 region is CASNKRQTYTEAFF. Written as DNA, the CDR3 is TGTGCCAGCAACAAGAGACAGACCTACACTGAAGCTTTCTTT. The V gene is TRBV2, the J gene TRBJ1-1; perhaps TRBD1 as D (5 bases). Trimming cost V 7 bases and J 3 bases, with 15 bases left between them. In germline, CDR1 is SNHLY, CDR2 FYNNEI. This CDR3 spans 14 amino acids.

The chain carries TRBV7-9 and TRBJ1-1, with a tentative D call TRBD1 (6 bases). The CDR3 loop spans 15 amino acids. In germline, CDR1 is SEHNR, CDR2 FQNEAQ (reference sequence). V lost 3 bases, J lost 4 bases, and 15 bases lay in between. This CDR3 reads CASSFTGGSGTEAFF. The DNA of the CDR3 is TGTGCCAGCAGCTTTACGGGGGGCAGCGGCACTGAAGCTTTCTTT.

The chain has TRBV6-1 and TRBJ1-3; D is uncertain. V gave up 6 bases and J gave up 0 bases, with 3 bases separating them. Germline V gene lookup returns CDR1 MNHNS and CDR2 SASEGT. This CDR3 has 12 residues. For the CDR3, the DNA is TGTGCCAGCAGGGGCTCTGGAAACACCATATATTTT. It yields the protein CASRGSGNTIYF.

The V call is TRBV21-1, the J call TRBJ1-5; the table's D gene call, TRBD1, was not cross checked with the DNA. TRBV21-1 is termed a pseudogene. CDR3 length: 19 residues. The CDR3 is CASSNGPSQWTIRYQPQHF. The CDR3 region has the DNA TGTGCCAGCAGCAACGGACCCTCCCAATGGACAATCAGATATCAGCCCCAGCATTTT.

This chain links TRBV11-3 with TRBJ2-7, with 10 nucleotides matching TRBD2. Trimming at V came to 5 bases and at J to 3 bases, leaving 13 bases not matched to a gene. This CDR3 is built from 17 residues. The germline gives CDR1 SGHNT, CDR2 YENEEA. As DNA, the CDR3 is TGTGCCAGCAGCCCGGTCCCCGGGACTAGCGCTGACTACGAGCAGTACTTC. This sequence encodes CASSPVPGTSADYEQYF.

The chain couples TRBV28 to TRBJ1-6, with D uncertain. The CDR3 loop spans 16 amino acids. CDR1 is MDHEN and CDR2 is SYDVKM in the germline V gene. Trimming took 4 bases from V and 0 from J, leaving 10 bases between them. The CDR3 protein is CASSSIYDSYNSPLHF. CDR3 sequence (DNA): TGTGCCAGCAGTTCCATTTATGACTCCTATAATTCACCCCTCCACTTT.

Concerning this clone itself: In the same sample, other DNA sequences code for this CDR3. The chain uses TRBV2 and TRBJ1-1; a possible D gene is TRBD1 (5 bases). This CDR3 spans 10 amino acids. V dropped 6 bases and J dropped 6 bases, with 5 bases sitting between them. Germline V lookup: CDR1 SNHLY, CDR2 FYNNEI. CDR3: CASRGAEAFF. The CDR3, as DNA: TGTGCCAGCAGGGGGGCTGAAGCTTTCTTT. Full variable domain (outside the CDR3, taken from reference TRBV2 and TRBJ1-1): EPEVTQTPSHQVTQMGQEVILRCVPISNHLYFYWYRQILGQKVEFLVSFYNNEISEKSEIFDDQFSVERPDGSNFTLKIRSTKLEDSAMYFCASRGAEAFFGQGTRLTVV.

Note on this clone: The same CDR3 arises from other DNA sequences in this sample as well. CDR3 region: CASSWGGNTEAFF. The CDR3 DNA reads as TGTGCCAGCAGCTGGGGAGGGAATACTGAAGCTTTCTTT. The chain employs TRBV7-9 and TRBJ1-1; no clear D gene. The germline V gene encodes CDR1 SEHNR and CDR2 FQNEAQ (reference sequence). The CDR3 spans 13 residues. The V and J ends lost 4 bases and 5 bases respectively, with 11 bases between them.

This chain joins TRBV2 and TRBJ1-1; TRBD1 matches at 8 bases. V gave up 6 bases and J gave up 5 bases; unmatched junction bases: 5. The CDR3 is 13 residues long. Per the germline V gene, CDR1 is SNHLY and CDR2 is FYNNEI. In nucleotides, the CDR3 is TGTGCCAGCAGAGGACAGGGAGAAACTGAAGCTTTCTTT. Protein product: CASRGQGETEAFF.

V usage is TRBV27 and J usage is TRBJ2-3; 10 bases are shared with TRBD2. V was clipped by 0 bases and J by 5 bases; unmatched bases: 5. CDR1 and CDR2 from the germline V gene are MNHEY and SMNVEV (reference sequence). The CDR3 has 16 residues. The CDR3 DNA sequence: TGTGCCAGCAGTTTATCACTAGCGGGGAACGGAGATACGCAGTATTTT. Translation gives CASSLSLAGNGDTQYF.

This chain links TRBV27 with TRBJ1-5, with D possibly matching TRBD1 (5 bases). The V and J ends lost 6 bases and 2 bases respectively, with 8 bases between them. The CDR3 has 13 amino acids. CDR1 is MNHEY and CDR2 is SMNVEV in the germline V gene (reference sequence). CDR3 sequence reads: CASSEGRNQPQHF. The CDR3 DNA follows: TGTGCCAGCAGCGAGGGACGCAATCAGCCCCAGCATTTT.

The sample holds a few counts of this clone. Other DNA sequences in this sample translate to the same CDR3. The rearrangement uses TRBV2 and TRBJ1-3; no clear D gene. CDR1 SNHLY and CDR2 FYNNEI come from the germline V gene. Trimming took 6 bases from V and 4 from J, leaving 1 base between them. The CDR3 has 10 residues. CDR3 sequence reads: CASRGNTIYF. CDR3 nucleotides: TGTGCCAGCAGAGGAAACACCATATATTTT.

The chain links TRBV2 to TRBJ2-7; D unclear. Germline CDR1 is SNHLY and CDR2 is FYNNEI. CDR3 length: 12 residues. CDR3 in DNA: TGTGCTTCATGTCAGGCATCCTACGAGCAGTACTTC. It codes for CASCQASYEQYF. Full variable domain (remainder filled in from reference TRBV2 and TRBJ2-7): EPEVTQTPSHQVTQMGQEVILRCVPISNHLYFYWYRQILGQKVEFLVSFYNNEISEKSEIFDDQFSVERPDGSNFTLKIRSTKLEDSAMYFCASCQASYEQYFGPGTRLTVT.

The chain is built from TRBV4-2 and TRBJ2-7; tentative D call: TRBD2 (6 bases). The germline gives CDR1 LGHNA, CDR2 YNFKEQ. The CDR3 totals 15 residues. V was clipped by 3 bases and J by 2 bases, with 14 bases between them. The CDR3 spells CASSQFTGDPYEQYF. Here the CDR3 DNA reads TGTGCCAGCAGCCAGTTCACGGGGGACCCCTACGAGCAGTACTTC.

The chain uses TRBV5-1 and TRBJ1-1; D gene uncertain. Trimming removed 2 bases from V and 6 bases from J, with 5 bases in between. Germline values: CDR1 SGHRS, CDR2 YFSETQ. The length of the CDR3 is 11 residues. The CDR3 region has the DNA TGCGCCAGCAGCTTCCAATCTGAAGCTTTCTTT. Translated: CASSFQSEAFF.

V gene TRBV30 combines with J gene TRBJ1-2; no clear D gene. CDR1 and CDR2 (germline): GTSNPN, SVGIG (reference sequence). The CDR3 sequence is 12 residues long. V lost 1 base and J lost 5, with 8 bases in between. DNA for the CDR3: TGTGCCTGGAGTGGGGGTGAATATGGCTACACCTTC. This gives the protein CAWSGGEYGYTF.

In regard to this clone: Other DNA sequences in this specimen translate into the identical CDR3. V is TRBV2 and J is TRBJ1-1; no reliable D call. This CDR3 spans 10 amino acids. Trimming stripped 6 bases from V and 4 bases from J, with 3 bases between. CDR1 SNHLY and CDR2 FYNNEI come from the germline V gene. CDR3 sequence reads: CASRGTEAFF. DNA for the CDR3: TGTGCCAGCAGGGGCACTGAAGCTTTCTTT.

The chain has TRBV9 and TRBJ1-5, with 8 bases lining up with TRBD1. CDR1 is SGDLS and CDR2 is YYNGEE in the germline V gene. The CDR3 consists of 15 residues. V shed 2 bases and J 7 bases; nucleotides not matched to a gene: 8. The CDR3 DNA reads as TGTGCCAGCAGCGTCCAGGGGGCCCCCGGGCAGCCCCAGCATTTT. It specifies CASSVQGAPGQPQHF.

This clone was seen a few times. The CDR3 bases are TGTGCCAGCCCCAGGGGAGGCAGCAATCAGCCCCAGCATTTT. Amino acid sequence: CASPRGGSNQPQHF. The chain couples TRBV19 to TRBJ1-5; tentatively, D is TRBD1 (6 bases). The CDR3 consists of 14 residues. Germline V gene sequence: CDR1 LNHDA, CDR2 SQIVND (reference sequence). Trimming cost V 9 bases and J 1 base, with 13 bases left between them.

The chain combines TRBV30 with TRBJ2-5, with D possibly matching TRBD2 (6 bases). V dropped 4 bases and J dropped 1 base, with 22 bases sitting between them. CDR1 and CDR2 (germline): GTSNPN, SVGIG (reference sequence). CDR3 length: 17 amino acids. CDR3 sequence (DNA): TGTGCCTGGAACCGGGGGTATTACCGCGACACCCAAGAGACCCAGTACTTC. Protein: CAWNRGYYRDTQETQYF.